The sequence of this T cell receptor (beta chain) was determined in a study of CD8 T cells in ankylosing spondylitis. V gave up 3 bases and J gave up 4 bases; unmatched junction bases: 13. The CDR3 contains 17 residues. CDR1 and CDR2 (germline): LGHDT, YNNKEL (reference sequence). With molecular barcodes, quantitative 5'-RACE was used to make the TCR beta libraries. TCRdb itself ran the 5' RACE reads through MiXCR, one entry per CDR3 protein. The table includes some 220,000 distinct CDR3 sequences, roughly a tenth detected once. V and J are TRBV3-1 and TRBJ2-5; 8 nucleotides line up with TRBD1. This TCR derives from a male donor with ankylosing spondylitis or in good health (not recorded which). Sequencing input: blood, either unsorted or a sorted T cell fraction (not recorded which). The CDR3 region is CASSQHVPRGLGETQYF. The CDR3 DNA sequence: TGTGCCAGCAGCCAGCACGTCCCCAGGGGGCTAGGAGAGACCCAGTACTTC.